A selection of T cell receptor beta chains follows, all from one sample in a study of chemoradiotherapy in HPV16-positive cancers. Here immunoSEQ multiplex PCR was the method, and the copy in TCRdb shows in-frame clones only, minus some. The table lists 30,000 to 35,000 clones, around 80% of them singletons. The sequencing used blood, collected from a patient who underwent chemoradiotherapy. The receptors stem from a human donor with HPV-associated anogenital cancer. CDR3s include the opening cysteine and the closing phenylalanine or tryptophan. A D gene is named only where the DNA matches it firmly. Clone size, where shown, is once, few, many, or a class for clones that have expanded.

TRBV27	TRBD1	15	TRBJ1-2	NA	CASSPTAGTGGPYTF	TGTGCCAGCAGTCCGACGGCCGGGACAGGGGGTCCCTACACCTTC
TRBV5-4	NA	15	TRBJ2-2	NA	CASSLVGGNTGELFF	TGTGCCAGCAGCTTGGTAGGGGGGAACACCGGGGAGCTGTTTTTT
TRBV23-1	NA	14	TRBJ2-3	few	CASKKGRGGDTQYF	TGCGCCAGCAAGAAGGGCAGGGGAGGAGATACGCAGTATTTT
TRBV5-1	TRBD1	15	TRBJ1-2	NA	CASSLGQGYHPGYTF	TGCGCCAGCAGCTTGGGACAGGGTTACCATCCGGGCTACACCTTC
TRBV10-3	TRBD2	16	TRBJ2-2	NA	CAISALAGRNTGELFF	TGTGCCATCAGTGCACTAGCGGGGAGGAACACCGGGGAGCTGTTTTTT
TRBV5-6	NA	13	TRBJ1-5	NA	CASSLEAGQPQHF	TGTGCCAGCAGCTTAGAGGCCGGTCAGCCCCAGCATTTT
TRBV11-1	TRBD2	17	TRBJ2-3	NA	CASSLAPLAAHTDTQYF	TGTGCCAGCAGCTTAGCGCCACTAGCGGCCCACACAGATACGCAGTATTTT
TRBV15	NA	12	TRBJ2-5	NA	CATSRDRGPQYF	TGTGCCACCAGCAGAGATAGGGGACCACAGTACTTC
TRBV5-1	NA	13	TRBJ1-1	NA	CASTLPGGPEAFF	TGCGCCAGCACCCTCCCGGGGGGGCCTGAAGCTTTCTTT
TRBV4-3	NA	18	TRBJ1-3	NA	CASSQVAPGAFSGNTIYF	TGCGCCAGCAGCCAAGTGGCCCCAGGGGCCTTCTCTGGAAACACCATATATTTT
TRBV5-1	NA	14	TRBJ2-7	NA	CASSQWGSDYEQYF	TGCGCCAGCTCCCAATGGGGGTCCGACTACGAGCAGTACTTC
TRBV5-5	NA	13	TRBJ1-1	NA	CASSRLYGTEAFF	TGTGCCAGCAGCCGACTGTATGGCACTGAAGCTTTCTTT
TRBV11-2	NA	14	TRBJ2-3	NA	CASSLAPRGDTQYF	TGTGCCAGCAGCTTAGCCCCCCGTGGGGATACGCAGTATTTT
TRBV5-6	TRBD2	15	TRBJ2-1	NA	CASSPAGGRDNEQFF	TGTGCCAGCAGCCCGGCGGGGGGCCGGGACAATGAGCAGTTCTTC
TRBV21-1	NA	18	TRBJ1-2	few	CASSNPLWGRPLNYGYTF	TGTGCCAGCAGCAACCCTCTGTGGGGAAGACCTCTTAACTATGGCTACACCTTC
TRBV5-4	NA	15	TRBJ1-2	NA	CASSLVGGKTYGYTF	TGTGCCAGCAGCTTGGTGGGGGGAAAGACCTATGGCTACACCTTC
TRBV5-1	TRBD1	15	TRBJ1-6	NA	CASSLETGGKSPLHF	TGCGCCAGCAGCTTGGAGACAGGGGGCAAATCACCCCTCCACTTT
TRBV5-1	NA	17	TRBJ1-1	NA	CASSPGEGGTWNTEAFF	TGCGCCAGCAGCCCGGGGGAGGGTGGCACTTGGAACACTGAAGCTTTCTTT
TRBV27	TRBD2	12	TRBJ2-7	once	CASKRGDYEQYF	TGTGCCAGCAAGCGGGGAGACTACGAGCAGTACTTC
TRBV7-2	TRBD1	16	TRBJ2-3	NA	CASSINTRTGVDTQYF	TGTGCCAGCAGTATCAATACCCGGACAGGGGTCGATACGCAGTATTTT
TRBV15	TRBD2	13	TRBJ2-5	NA	CATSRRGGETQYF	TGTGCCACCAGTAGGCGGGGGGGAGAGACCCAGTACTTC
TRBV14	NA	14	TRBJ1-1	NA	CASSQVFGATEAFF	TGTGCCAGCAGCCAAGTATTTGGGGCGACTGAAGCTTTCTTT
TRBV19	NA	15	TRBJ1-4	once	CASSTKDRSWEKLFF	TGTGCCAGTAGTACTAAGGACAGATCGTGGGAAAAACTGTTTTTT
TRBV19	NA	12	TRBJ2-7	NA	CASSPGWYEQYF	TGTGCCAGTAGCCCGGGTTGGTACGAGCAGTACTTC
TRBV7-2	NA	12	TRBJ2-3	NA	CASSPTQDTQYF	TGTGCCAGCAGCCCCACCCAAGATACGCAGTATTTT
TRBV27	NA	14	TRBJ1-4	NA	CASSMTGGNEKLFF	TGTGCCAGCAGTATGACAGGAGGGAATGAAAAACTGTTTTTT
TRBV19	TRBD1	14	TRBJ1-3	NA	CASSSGQLGNTIYF	TGTGCCAGTAGCTCGGGACAGCTTGGAAACACCATATATTTT
TRBV18	TRBD1	15	TRBJ1-2	NA	CASSPGDRASSGYTF	TGTGCCAGCTCACCGGGGGACAGGGCCTCTTCTGGCTACACCTTC
TRBV7-8	NA	15	TRBJ2-5	NA	CASSLEGSPSETQYF	TGTGCCAGCAGCTTAGAGGGTTCCCCAAGCGAGACCCAGTACTTC
TRBV6-5	NA	13	TRBJ2-7	few	CASSSGLLGEQYF	TGTGCCAGCAGCTCGGGACTCCTTGGGGAGCAGTACTTC
TRBV7-9	TRBD1	14	TRBJ1-4	NA	CASSRGQGDEKLFF	TGTGCCAGCAGCAGGGGACAGGGAGATGAAAAACTGTTTTTT
TRBV18	TRBD2	15	TRBJ2-5	NA	CASSLRGATQETQYF	TGTGCCAGCTCATTGCGGGGGGCGACCCAAGAGACCCAGTACTTC
TRBV5-4	NA	12	TRBJ1-1	NA	CASSLRGTEAFF	TGTGCCAGCAGCTTGCGTGGGACAGAAGCTTTCTTT
TRBV7-7	NA	14	TRBJ2-5	NA	CASSPYGGGETQYF	TGTGCCAGCAGCCCCTACGGGGGTGGAGAGACCCAGTACTTC
TRBV6-1	NA	14	TRBJ1-1	few	CASLDSLQGFVAFF	TGTGCCAGCCTGGATTCTTTACAGGGTTTTGTAGCTTTCTTT
TRBV7-8	NA	14	TRBJ1-1	NA	CASSLGLEDTEAFF	TGTGCCAGCAGCTTAGGACTGGAGGACACTGAAGCTTTCTTT
TRBV2	TRBD1	15	TRBJ1-2	NA	CASSDGTGKSYGYTF	TGTGCCAGCAGTGACGGGACAGGGAAATCCTATGGCTACACCTTC
TRBV6-5	TRBD2	15	TRBJ2-3	NA	CAVTSGGAFTDTQYF	TGTGCCGTTACAAGCGGGGGGGCCTTCACAGATACGCAGTATTTT
TRBV6-1	NA	15	TRBJ2-3	few	CASSEFGKTTDTQYF	TGTGCCAGCAGTGAATTTGGGAAAACCACAGATACGCAGTATTTT
TRBV7-9	NA	16	TRBJ1-1	few	CASSLGKVVLNTEAFF	TGTGCCAGCAGCTTGGGGAAGGTCGTTTTGAACACTGAAGCTTTCTTT
TRBV5-6	NA	12	TRBJ1-6	NA	CASSGVGSPLHF	TGTGCCAGCTCCGGGGTAGGGTCACCCCTCCACTTT
TRBV7-9	NA	15	TRBJ2-5	NA	CASSLASGEHETQYF	TGTGCCAGCAGCTTAGCGAGCGGAGAGCACGAGACCCAGTACTTC
TRBV2	TRBD1	11	TRBJ1-1	NA	CATGQFTEAFF	TGTGCCACGGGACAGTTTACTGAAGCTTTCTTT
TRBV6-6	NA	14	TRBJ2-3	NA	CASRPEGGADTQYF	TGTGCCAGCAGGCCGGAAGGAGGCGCAGATACGCAGTATTTT
TRBV25-1	NA	14	TRBJ1-6	NA	CASQARSYNSPLHF	TGTGCCAGCCAAGCCCGCTCCTATAATTCACCCCTCCACTTT